Sequencing of this T cell receptor beta chain was carried out in a study of blood T cell repertoires in COVID-19 (dated by TCRdb to the early 2020s). About the investigation overall: Samples covering the acute and convalescent phases of COVID-19 were provided by collaborators in the United States, Italy and Spain. The material from the prospective study consisted of cDNA or gDNA derived from T cells, B-cell-depleted T cells, or PBMCs. The dataset comprised deeply sampled blood TCRbeta repertoires from subjects exposed to, actively infected with, or recovered from COVID-19. Nearly every sample came with metadata listing a de-identified subject ID, COVID-19 status, age in years and sex. Where available, HLA class I and class II types were taken from metadata supplied by the sample provider and were not determined by assay-based typing. The repertoires were made available in a free public database intended to serve as a resource for research on the immune response to SARS-CoV-2. The samples were drawn from the first 160 participants of the ongoing ImmuneRACE study and from 1,254 subjects provided by 6 global collaborators. On the study overall, not on this receptor specifically: How much clinical and demographic metadata was included differed by source and by participant, and the metadata was provided uncurated.

Unmatched junction bases come to 5, with V trimmed by 6 bases and J by 7 bases. CDR1 and CDR2, looked up from the germline V gene, are MNHEY and SVGAGI. From cysteine to phenylalanine, the CDR3 is 12 amino acids long. Here the CDR3 DNA is all that survives: 36 bases in frame from base 1. Collaborating institutions collected whole blood in K2EDTA tubes following their own protocols. For TCRbeta analysis, collaborators shipped samples as frozen whole blood, isolated PBMCs, or DNA extracted from either of those sample types. TCRbeta CDR3 regions were amplified from genomic DNA by means of the immunoSEQ Assay, a bias-controlled multiplex PCR. Per the source publication's procedure: The number of nucleated cells in each sample was estimated from the amplification of reference gene primers within the assay. Sequence reads were collapsed and filtered to measure the absolute abundance of every unique TCRbeta CDR3 rearrangement. For each sample, productive Simpson clonality was calculated as the square root of Simpson's diversity index over productive rearrangements. Entries here come from immuneACCESS through TCRdb and include only in-frame sequences with V and J called. Some clones fail to appear in such tables; in the studies checked, an unresolved V gene covers under half of the shortfall, and the cause of the remainder is unknown. Clone size and V and J calls were adopted from that table, with D and trimming inferred from the DNA. Counted in this sample were 110,000 or so clones; over 65% of them appeared once. The biggest ten clones account for 3.9% of the sample.

Remarks on this clone: This clone's antigen is unknown. No base-level quality is on record; no much larger clone is a single base apart.

The chain is assembled from TRBV6-5 and TRBJ2-5; TRBD2 fits 7 bases in the junction. Source material: peripheral blood. The TCR originated in a man aged 55 to 70 with acute or convalescent COVID-19. The CDR3 loop reads CASSPPGGTQYF. The sequenced DNA is TGTGCCAGCAGCCCCCCGGGGGGGACCCAGTACTTC.